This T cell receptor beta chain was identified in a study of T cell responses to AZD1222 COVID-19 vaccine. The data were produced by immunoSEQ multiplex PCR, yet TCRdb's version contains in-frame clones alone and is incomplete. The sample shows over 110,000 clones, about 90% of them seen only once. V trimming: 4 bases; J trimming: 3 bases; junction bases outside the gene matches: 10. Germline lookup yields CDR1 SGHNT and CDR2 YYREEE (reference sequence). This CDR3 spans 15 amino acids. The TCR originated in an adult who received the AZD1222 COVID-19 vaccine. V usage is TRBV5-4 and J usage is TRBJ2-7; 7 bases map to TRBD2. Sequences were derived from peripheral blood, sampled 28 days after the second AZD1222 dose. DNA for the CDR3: TGTGCCAGCAGCCTGGGGGGGGTTGTTAACTACGAGCAGTACTTC. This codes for CASSLGGVVNYEQYF.